The 7 T cell receptor beta chains below were found in one sample sequenced in a study of blood T cell repertoires in COVID-19. The method was immunoSEQ multiplex PCR; TCRdb's version includes in-frame clones alone and lacks a portion of them. The sample records around 120,000 clones, 85% to 90% being singletons. The sample taken for sequencing was peripheral blood. The receptor set was obtained from a man aged 80 or over with acute or convalescent COVID-19.

V gene TRBV6-5 combines with J gene TRBJ1-2; D gene ambiguous. Per the germline V gene, CDR1 is MNHEY and CDR2 is SVGAGI. The CDR3 loop spans 14 amino acids. With 6 bases removed from V and 2 bases from J, the gap between germline ends came to 13 bases. CDR3: CASRTAGLNYGYTF. The DNA for the CDR3 is TGTGCCAGCAGAACCGCAGGACTGAACTATGGCTACACCTTC.

The chain carries TRBV7-9 and TRBJ1-2; D gene unclear. In germline, CDR1 is SEHNR, CDR2 FQNEAQ (reference sequence). Trimming stripped 1 base from V and 7 bases from J, with 19 bases between. The CDR3 length is 16 residues. Here the CDR3 reads CASSLGARIQASGYTF. The CDR3 DNA sequence: TGTGCCAGCAGCTTAGGCGCGAGGATTCAAGCCAGTGGCTACACCTTC.

This clone has more than one count but fewer than ten. The chain carries TRBV2 and TRBJ1-2, with 12 bases identical to TRBD1. Losses at the gene ends were 6 bases for V and 6 bases for J; bases not matched to a gene: 5. Germline assignment: CDR1 SNHLY and CDR2 FYNNEI. The CDR3 sequence is 14 residues long. In nucleotides, the CDR3 is TGTGCCAGCAGCGGGACAGGGGGCTCGGATGGCTACACCTTC. Translation gives CASSGTGGSDGYTF.

This clone was counted a few times. This rearrangement joins TRBV28 to TRBJ1-1; the D gene is possibly TRBD1 (5 bases). The germline V and J ends were trimmed by 5 bases and 8 bases, with 24 bases remaining between them. Germline CDR1 is MDHEN and CDR2 is SYDVKM. The CDR3 sequence is 16 residues long. The CDR3 DNA is TGTGCCAGCAGTCTCCAGGGCCGGGGGATTAATAACGAAGCTTTCTTT. Protein sequence: CASSLQGRGINNEAFF.

The rearrangement joins TRBV10-2 to TRBJ1-4, with 9 bases aligning to TRBD1. The J segment lost 2 bases and the V segment lost 6 bases, leaving 7 bases of the junction unmatched. The CDR3 has 16 residues. Germline CDR1 reads WSHSY; CDR2 reads SAAADI. CDR3 DNA: TGCGCCAGCAGACAACAGGGGGCTAAGACTAATGAAAAACTGTTTTTT. It is translated as CASRQQGAKTNEKLFF.

The chain carries TRBV3-1 (or the pseudogene TRBV3-2) and TRBJ2-1; possible D gene TRBD2, 6 bases. Trimming left V 2 bases short and J 9 bases short, with 8 bases between. Germline lookup yields CDR1 LGHDT and CDR2 YNNKEL (reference sequence). The CDR3 has 12 amino acids. Here the CDR3 reads CASSQRDSEQFF. The CDR3 DNA reads TGTGCCAGCAGCCAACGGGACTCTGAGCAGTTCTTC.

The chain has TRBV3-1 (or the pseudogene TRBV3-2) and TRBJ1-5, with a possible D match to TRBD1 (6 bases). CDR1 is LGHDT and CDR2 is YNNKEL in the germline V gene (reference sequence). The CDR3 consists of 14 residues. Trimming took 1 base from V and 4 from J, leaving 8 bases between them. CDR3 loop: CASSQGQANQPQHF. In DNA, the CDR3 is TGTGCCAGCAGCCAAGGACAGGCAAATCAGCCCCAGCATTTT.